The T cell receptor (beta chain) under discussion was sequenced for a study of T cells after yellow fever vaccination. CDR3 size: 14 residues. From germline, CDR1 is DFQATT and CDR2 SNEGSKA (reference sequence). V was clipped by 5 bases and J by 1 base; unmatched bases: 4. Study-wide findings and caveats: Reappearance after the booster was observed for most primary-vaccination clones (roughly 97% CD4, less than 90% CD8). The secondary response peaked faster, at day 5 versus 15, but was weaker. Just a small share of clonotypes turned up in the CD4 compartment as well as the CD8 compartment. From the bulk population, abundant clonotypes could contaminate and appear within FACS-sorted repertoires.

This clonotype was counted only a few times. Its target is unknown. One entry per CDR3 protein, called by TCRdb with MiXCR from the 5' RACE reads. The sample records some 420,000 distinct CDR3 sequences, approximately 19% being singletons. The J gene is TRBJ2-5, the V gene TRBV20-1, with TRBD2 matching 10 bases. The starting material was PBMCs, obtained before the yellow fever booster vaccination. The source is a man aged 18 to 30 who received the YFV17D yellow fever vaccine. The CDR3, as DNA: TGCAGTGCTCCGACTAGCGGGCCCCAAGAGACCCAGTACTTC. It specifies CSAPTSGPQETQYF.